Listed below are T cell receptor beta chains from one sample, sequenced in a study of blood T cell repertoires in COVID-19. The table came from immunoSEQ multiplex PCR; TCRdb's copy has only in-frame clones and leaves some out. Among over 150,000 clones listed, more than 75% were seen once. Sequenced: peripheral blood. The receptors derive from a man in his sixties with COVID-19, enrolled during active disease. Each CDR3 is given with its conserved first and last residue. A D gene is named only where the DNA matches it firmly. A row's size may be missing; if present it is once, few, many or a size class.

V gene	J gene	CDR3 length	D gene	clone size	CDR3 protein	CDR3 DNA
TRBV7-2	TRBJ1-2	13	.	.	CASTLRSGSGYTF	TGTGCCAGCACCTTAAGGTCGGGGAGCGGCTACACCTTC
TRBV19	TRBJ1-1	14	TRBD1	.	CASSGGTGYTEAFF	TGTGCCAGTAGTGGCGGGACAGGGTACACTGAAGCTTTCTTT
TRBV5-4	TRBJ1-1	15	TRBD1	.	CASSWRGQGADEAFF	TGTGCCAGCAGCTGGAGAGGTCAGGGGGCAGATGAAGCTTTCTTT
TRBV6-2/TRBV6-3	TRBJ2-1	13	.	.	CASSWGRGLEQFF	TGTGCCAGCAGTTGGGGCAGGGGTCTCGAGCAGTTCTTC
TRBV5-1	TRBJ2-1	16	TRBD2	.	CASSTRTSGGAGEQFF	TGCGCCAGCAGCACGAGGACTAGCGGGGGGGCAGGTGAGCAGTTCTTC
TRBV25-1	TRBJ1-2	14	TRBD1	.	CASSRGGANYGYTF	TGTGCCAGCAGTAGAGGGGGCGCCAACTATGGCTACACCTTC
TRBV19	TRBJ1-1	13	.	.	CATRDTINTEAFF	TGTGCCACCCGGGACACTATTAACACTGAAGCTTTCTTT
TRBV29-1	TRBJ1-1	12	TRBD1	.	CSASRSGTGAFF	TGCAGCGCCTCAAGATCCGGGACAGGGGCTTTCTTT
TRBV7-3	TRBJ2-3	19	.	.	CASSLTGGFGSSSTDTQYF	TGTGCCAGCAGCTTAACTGGGGGGTTCGGTTCCTCTAGCACAGATACGCAGTATTTT
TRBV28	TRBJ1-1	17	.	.	CASSLSVLGGAVTEAFF	TGTGCCAGCAGTTTATCGGTATTAGGGGGGGCGGTTACTGAAGCTTTCTTT
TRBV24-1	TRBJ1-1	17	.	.	CATSYRGIHGGRTEAFF	TGTGCCACCAGTTACCGGGGAATCCATGGCGGGCGCACTGAAGCTTTCTTT
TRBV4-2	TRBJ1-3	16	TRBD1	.	CASSPRQGGPGNTIYF	TGTGCCAGCAGCCCTAGACAGGGAGGCCCTGGAAACACCATATATTTT
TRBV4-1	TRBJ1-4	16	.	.	CASSQQGIGPNEKLFF	TGCGCCAGCAGCCAGCAGGGGATTGGGCCTAATGAAAAACTGTTTTTT
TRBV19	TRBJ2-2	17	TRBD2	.	CASSIDPAGGDTGELFF	TGTGCCAGTAGTATAGATCCGGCGGGAGGGGACACCGGGGAGCTGTTTTTT
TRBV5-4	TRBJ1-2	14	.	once	CASSSGTTNYGYTF	TGTGCCAGCAGCTCCGGGACAACGAACTATGGCTACACCTTC
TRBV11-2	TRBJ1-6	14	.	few	CASSFQIVNSPLHF	TGTGCCAGCAGCTTTCAAATAGTTAATTCACCCCTCCACTTT
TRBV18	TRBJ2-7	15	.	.	CASSPGAPKTYEQYF	TGTGCCAGCTCACCGGGGGCCCCGAAGACCTACGAGCAGTACTTC
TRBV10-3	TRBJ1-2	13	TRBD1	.	CAISDRDRDRSTF	TGTGCCATCAGTGACCGCGACCGGGACAGGAGTACCTTC
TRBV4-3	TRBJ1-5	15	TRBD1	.	CASSPGTGWNQPQHF	TGCGCCAGCAGCCCTGGGACAGGGTGGAATCAGCCCCAGCATTTT
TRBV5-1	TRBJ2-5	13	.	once	CASSLPVQETQYF	TGCGCCAGCAGCTTGCCCGTACAAGAGACCCAGTACTTC
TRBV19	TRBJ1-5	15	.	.	CASSIGPIVNQPQHF	TGTGCCAGTAGTATAGGTCCCATTGTCAATCAGCCCCAGCATTTT
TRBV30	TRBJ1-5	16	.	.	CAWRNPTGGGDQPQHF	TGTGCCTGGAGAAACCCCACCGGGGGGGGCGATCAGCCCCAGCATTTT
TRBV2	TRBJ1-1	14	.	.	CASTPGHKNTEAFF	TGTGCCAGCACCCCGGGACATAAAAACACTGAAGCTTTCTTT
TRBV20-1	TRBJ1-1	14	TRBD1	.	CSASGGRGQGEAFF	TGCAGTGCTAGTGGAGGCAGGGGGCAGGGTGAAGCTTTCTTT
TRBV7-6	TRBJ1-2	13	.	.	CASSPDSLGGYTF	TGTGCCAGCAGCCCCGACAGTTTAGGTGGCTACACCTTC
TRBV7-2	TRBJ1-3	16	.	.	CASSLKQVRSGNTIYF	TGTGCCAGCAGCTTAAAACAGGTGCGCTCTGGAAACACCATATATTTT
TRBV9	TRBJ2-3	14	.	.	CASSVVQGTDTQYF	TGTGCCAGCAGCGTGGTACAGGGCACAGATACGCAGTATTTT
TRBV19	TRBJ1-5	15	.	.	CASSPPYRANQPQHF	TGTGCCAGTAGCCCCCCGTACAGGGCTAATCAGCCCCAGCATTTT
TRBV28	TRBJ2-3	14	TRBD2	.	CASRAGGYTDTQYF	TGTGCCAGCAGAGCGGGGGGGTACACAGATACGCAGTATTTT
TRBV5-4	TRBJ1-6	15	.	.	CASSLRQGKHSPLHF	TGTGCCAGCAGCTTGCGCCAGGGTAAACATTCACCCCTCCACTTT
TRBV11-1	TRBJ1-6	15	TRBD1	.	CASSLPGQMGSPLHF	TGTGCCAGCAGCCTACCGGGACAGATGGGGTCACCCCTCCACTTT
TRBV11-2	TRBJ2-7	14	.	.	CASSLVPETYEQYF	TGTGCCAGCAGCTTAGTCCCAGAAACCTACGAGCAGTACTTC
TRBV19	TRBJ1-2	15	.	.	CASSIDHQVNYGYTF	TGTGCCAGTAGTATAGATCATCAGGTTAACTATGGCTACACCTTC
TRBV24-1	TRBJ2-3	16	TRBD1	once	CATSDLSTGGTDTQYF	TGTGCCACCAGTGATTTAAGCACAGGGGGCACAGATACGCAGTATTTT
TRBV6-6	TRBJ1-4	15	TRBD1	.	CASSIRQGADEKLFF	TGTGCCAGCAGTATAAGACAGGGGGCAGATGAAAAACTGTTTTTT
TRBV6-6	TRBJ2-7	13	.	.	CASRRTQGYEQYF	TGTGCCAGCAGACGCACACAGGGCTACGAGCAGTACTTC
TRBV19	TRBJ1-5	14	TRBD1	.	CASRRDREGQPQHF	TGTGCCAGTAGACGGGACAGGGAAGGCCAGCCCCAGCATTTT
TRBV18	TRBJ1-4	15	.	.	CASSPPNSRAEKLFF	TGTGCCAGCTCACCACCTAACTCCAGGGCGGAAAAACTGTTTTTT
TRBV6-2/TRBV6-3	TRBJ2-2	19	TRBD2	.	CASSYFPGLAGVPTGELFF	TGTGCCAGCAGTTACTTCCCGGGACTAGCGGGAGTTCCCACCGGGGAGCTGTTTTTT
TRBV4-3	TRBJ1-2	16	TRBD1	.	CASSRSAGQPSSGYTF	TGCGCCAGCAGCCGGTCGGCGGGACAGCCCTCCTCCGGCTACACCTTC
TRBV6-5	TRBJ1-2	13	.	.	CASSRQPHYGYTF	TGTGCCAGCAGCCGACAACCCCACTATGGCTACACCTTC
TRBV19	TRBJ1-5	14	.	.	CASEGGGGNQPQHF	TGTGCCAGCGAGGGCGGGGGAGGCAATCAGCCCCAGCATTTT
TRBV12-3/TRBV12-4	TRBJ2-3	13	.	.	CASSRSRTDTQYF	TGTGCCAGCAGCCGTTCTCGGACAGATACGCAGTATTTT
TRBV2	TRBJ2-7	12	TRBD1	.	CASSADRGEQYF	TGTGCCAGCAGTGCAGACAGGGGCGAGCAGTACTTC
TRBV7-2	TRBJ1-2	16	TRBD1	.	CASSPPQGALNYGYTF	TGTGCCAGCAGCCCTCCACAGGGGGCGCTGAACTATGGCTACACCTTC
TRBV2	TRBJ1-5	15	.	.	CASSEQGFANQPQHF	TGTGCCAGCAGTGAACAGGGCTTTGCCAATCAGCCCCAGCATTTT
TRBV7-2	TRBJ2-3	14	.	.	CASSLAGGRDTQYF	TGTGCCAGCAGCTTAGCGGGGGGGCGGGATACGCAGTATTTT
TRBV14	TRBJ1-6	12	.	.	CASSHRNSPLHF	TGTGCCAGCAGCCATCGGAATTCACCCCTCCACTTT
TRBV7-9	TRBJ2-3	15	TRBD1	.	CASSTRTGVTDTQYF	TGTGCCAGCAGCACTCGGACAGGGGTAACAGATACGCAGTATTTT
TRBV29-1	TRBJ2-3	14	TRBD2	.	CSVEVGRGGDTQYF	TGCAGCGTTGAAGTGGGACGCGGGGGAGATACGCAGTATTTT
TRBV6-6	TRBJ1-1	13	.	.	CASSYSRGTEAFF	TGTGCCAGCAGTTACTCGAGGGGGACGGAAGCTTTCTTT
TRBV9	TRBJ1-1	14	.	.	CASSGSVLGTEAFF	TGTGCCAGCAGCGGGAGTGTTTTGGGCACTGAAGCTTTCTTT
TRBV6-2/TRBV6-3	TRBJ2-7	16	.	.	CASSYSRRGLGNEQYF	TGTGCCAGCAGTTACTCGAGAAGGGGTTTAGGGAACGAGCAGTACTTC
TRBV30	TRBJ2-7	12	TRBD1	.	CACQGQLYEQYF	TGTGCCTGCCAGGGACAGCTATACGAGCAGTACTTC
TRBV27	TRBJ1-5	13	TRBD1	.	CASAGTGVQPQHF	TGTGCCAGCGCCGGGACAGGAGTGCAGCCCCAGCATTTT